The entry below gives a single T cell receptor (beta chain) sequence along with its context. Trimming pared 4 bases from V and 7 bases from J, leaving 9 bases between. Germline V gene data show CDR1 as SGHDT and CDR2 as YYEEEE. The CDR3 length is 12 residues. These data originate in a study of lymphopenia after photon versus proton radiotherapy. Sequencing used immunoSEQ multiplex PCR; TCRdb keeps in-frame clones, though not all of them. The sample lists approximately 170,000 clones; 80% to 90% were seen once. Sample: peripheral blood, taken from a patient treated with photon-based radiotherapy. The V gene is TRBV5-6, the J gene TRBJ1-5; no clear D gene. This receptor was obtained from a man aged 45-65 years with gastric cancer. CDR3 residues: CASSQYGQPQHF. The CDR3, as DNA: TGTGCCAGCAGCCAGTACGGCCAGCCCCAGCATTTT.